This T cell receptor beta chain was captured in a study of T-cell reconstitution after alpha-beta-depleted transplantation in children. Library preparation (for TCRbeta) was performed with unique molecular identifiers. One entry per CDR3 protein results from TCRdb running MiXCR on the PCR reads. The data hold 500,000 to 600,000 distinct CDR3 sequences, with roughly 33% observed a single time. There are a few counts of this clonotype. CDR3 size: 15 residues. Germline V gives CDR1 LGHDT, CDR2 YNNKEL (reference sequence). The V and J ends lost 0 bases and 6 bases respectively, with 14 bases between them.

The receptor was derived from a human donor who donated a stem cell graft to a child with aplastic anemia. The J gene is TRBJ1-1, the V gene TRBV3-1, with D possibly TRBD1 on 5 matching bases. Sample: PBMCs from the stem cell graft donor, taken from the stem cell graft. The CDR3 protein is CASSQDPLGRAEAFF. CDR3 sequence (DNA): TGTGCCAGCAGCCAAGATCCGCTGGGGCGAGCTGAAGCTTTCTTT.